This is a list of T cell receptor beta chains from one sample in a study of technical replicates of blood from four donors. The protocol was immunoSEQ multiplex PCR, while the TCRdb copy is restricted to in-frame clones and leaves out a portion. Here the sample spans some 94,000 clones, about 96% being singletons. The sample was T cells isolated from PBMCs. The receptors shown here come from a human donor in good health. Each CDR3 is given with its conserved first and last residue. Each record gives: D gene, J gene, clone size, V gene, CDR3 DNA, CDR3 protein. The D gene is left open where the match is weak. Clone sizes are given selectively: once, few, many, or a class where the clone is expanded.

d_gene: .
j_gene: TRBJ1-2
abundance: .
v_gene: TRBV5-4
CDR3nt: TGTGCCAGCAGCTTGGATTCCGTATATGGCTACACCTTC
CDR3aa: CASSLDSVYGYTF

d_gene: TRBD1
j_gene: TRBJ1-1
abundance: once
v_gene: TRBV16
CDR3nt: TGTGCCAGCACCGCCGGGACAGGGAACACTGAAGCTTTCTTT
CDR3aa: CASTAGTGNTEAFF

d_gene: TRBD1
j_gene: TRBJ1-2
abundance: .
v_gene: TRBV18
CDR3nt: TGTGCCAGCTCACCTTCACAGGACAGGGCTAATGGCTACACCTTC
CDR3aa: CASSPSQDRANGYTF

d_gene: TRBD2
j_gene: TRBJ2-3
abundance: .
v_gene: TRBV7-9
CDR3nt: TGTGCCAGCAGCCCCGTTAGCGGGCGGTGGGCAGATACGCAGTATTTT
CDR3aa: CASSPVSGRWADTQYF

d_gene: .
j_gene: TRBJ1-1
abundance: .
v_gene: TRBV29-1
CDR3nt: TGCAGCGTTGTTCACCCAGGGATAACTGAAGCTTTCTTT
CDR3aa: CSVVHPGITEAFF

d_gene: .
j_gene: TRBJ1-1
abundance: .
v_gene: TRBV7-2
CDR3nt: TGTGCCAGCAGCTTAGCACCGGGAGGGAACACTGAAGCTTTCTTT
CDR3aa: CASSLAPGGNTEAFF

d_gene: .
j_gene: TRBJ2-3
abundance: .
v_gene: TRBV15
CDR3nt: TGTGCCACCAGCAGAGGGCTCAGCACAGATACGCAGTATTTT
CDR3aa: CATSRGLSTDTQYF

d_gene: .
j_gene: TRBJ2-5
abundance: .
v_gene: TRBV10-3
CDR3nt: TGTGCCATCAGTGACGAGAGAGAGACCCAGTACTTC
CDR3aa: CAISDERETQYF

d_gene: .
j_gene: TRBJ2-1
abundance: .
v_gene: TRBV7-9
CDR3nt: TGTGCCAGCAGCTTGGGGAGCGGTTACAATGAGCAGTTCTTC
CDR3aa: CASSLGSGYNEQFF

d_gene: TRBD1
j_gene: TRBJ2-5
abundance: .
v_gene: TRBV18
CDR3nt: TGTGCCAGCTCACAGCAGGGGGCGCGTGAGACCCAGTACTTC
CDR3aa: CASSQQGARETQYF

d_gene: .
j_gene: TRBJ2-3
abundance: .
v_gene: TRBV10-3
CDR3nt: TGTGCCATCAGTGTGACGAGCGAGAGTATTGACACAGATACGCAGTATTTT
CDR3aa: CAISVTSESIDTDTQYF

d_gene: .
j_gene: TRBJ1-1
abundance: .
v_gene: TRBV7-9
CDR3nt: TGTGCCAGCAGCTTGACCGAAGGGGTGAACACTGAAGCTTTCTTT
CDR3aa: CASSLTEGVNTEAFF

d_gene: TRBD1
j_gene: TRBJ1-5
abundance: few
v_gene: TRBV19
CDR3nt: TGTGCCAGTAACGAACAGGGGGCGAGTCAGCCCCAGCATTTT
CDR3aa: CASNEQGASQPQHF

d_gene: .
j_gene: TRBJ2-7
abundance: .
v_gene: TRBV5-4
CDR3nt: TGTGCCAGCAGACAAATAGGGGGGGACTACGAGCAGTACTTC
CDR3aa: CASRQIGGDYEQYF

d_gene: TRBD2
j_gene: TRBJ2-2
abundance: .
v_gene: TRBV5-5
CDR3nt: TGTGCCAGCAGCCTTTCGGGAGGGACCCGCACCGGGGAGCTGTTTTTT
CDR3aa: CASSLSGGTRTGELFF

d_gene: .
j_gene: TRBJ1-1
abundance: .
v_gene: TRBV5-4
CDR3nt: TGTGCCAGCAGCGACCCGCGGGGGGCTGAAGCTTTCTTT
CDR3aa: CASSDPRGAEAFF

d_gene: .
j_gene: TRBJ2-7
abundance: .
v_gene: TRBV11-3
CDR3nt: TGTGCCAGCAGCTTAGAAAGAGGAGAGTCCTCCTACGAGCAGTACTTC
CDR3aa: CASSLERGESSYEQYF

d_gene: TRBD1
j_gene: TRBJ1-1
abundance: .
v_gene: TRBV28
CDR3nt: TGTGCCAGCAGTCTCCGGACAGGGGGTAATCTAAACACTGAAGCTTTCTTT
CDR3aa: CASSLRTGGNLNTEAFF

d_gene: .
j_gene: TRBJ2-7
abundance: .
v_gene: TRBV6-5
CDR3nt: TGTGCCAGCAGACACCGGGATCAGAGCTCCTACGAGCAGTACTTC
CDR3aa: CASRHRDQSSYEQYF

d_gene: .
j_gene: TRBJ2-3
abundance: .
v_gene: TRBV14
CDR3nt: TGTGCCAGCAGCCAAGATCCCGGTGCGGATACGCAGTATTTT
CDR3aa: CASSQDPGADTQYF

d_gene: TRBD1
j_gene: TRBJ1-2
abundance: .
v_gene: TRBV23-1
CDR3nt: TGCGCCGGGGCAGGGACAGGAGGTGGCTACACCTTC
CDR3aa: CAGAGTGGGYTF

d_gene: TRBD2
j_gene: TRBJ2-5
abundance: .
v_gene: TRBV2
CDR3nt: TGTGCCAGCAGTGGGGATATAGCGGGCGGATTCGAGACCCAGTACTTC
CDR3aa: CASSGDIAGGFETQYF

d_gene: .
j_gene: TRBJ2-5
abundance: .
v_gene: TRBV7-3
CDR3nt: TGTGCCAGCAGCACCCATCCCGGGGAGACCCAGTACTTC
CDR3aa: CASSTHPGETQYF

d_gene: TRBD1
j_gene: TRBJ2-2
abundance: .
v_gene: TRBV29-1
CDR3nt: TGCAGCGTTGAAGAGTGGACAGGGGCCGGGGAGCTGTTTTTT
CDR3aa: CSVEEWTGAGELFF

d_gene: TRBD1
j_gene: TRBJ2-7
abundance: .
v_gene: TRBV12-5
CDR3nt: TGTGCTAGCGAAAGGGGACAGATCTACGAGCAGTACTTC
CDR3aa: CASERGQIYEQYF

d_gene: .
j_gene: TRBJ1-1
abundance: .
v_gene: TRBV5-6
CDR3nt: TGTGCCAGCAGCTTGGCGAGTGTTAGAGCTTTCTTT
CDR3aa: CASSLASVRAFF

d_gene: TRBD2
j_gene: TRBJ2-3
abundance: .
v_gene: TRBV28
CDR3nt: TGTGCCAGCTCAAGAAGCGGGGAGCAGTATTTT
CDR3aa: CASSRSGEQYF

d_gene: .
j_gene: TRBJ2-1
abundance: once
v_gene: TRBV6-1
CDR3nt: TGTGCCACCAATAGACAGAGCTCCTACAATGAGCAGTTCTTC
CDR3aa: CATNRQSSYNEQFF